This TCR beta chain was sequenced in a study of control samples from healthy donors and cancer patients (dated by TCRdb to 2019 to 2021). The library was built by means of the immunoSEQ multiplex PCR assay. TCRdb took this table from immuneACCESS and kept in-frame rearrangements with V and J called. Such tables lack part of the clones; where checked against another copy, unresolved V genes explain under half of the gap, and the rest is unexplained. This sample is represented by about 110,000 clones; approximately 84% of them were singletons. Around 6.4% of the sample is held by the ten biggest clonotypes. The V end loses 10 bases and the J end loses 0 bases, and a stretch of 18 bases separates them. The CDR3 starts with the cysteine, ends with the phenylalanine, and has 15 residues. The CDR3 DNA has 45 bases and is translated from base 1. From the germline V gene (reference sequence), CDR1 is MNHNY and CDR2 is SVGAGI.

This clone showed up many times. This receptor's antigen is unknown. There are no base qualities to consult, and no much larger clone falls within one base. Sequencing used blood. This TCR derives from a man in his late teens or twenties in good health. This chain joins TRBV6-6 to TRBJ1-1, and the D gene may be TRBD1, 6 bases matching. The CDR3 protein is CATEKGGPMNTEAFF. The DNA reads as follows: TGTGCCACCGAAAAGGGGGGACCCATGAACACTGAAGCTTTCTTT.